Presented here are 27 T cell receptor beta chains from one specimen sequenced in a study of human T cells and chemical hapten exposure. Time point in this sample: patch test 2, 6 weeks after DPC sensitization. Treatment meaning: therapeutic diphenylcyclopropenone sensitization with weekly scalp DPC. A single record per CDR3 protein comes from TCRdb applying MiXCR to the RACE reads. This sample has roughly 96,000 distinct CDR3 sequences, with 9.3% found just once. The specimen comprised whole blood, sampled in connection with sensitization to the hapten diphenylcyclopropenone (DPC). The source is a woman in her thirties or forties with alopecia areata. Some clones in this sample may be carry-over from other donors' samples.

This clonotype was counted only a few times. The CDR3 spells CASSTPLAGPTDTQYF. In DNA form, the CDR3 reads TGTGCCAGCAGCACCCCACTAGCGGGACCCACAGATACGCAGTATTTT. The gene calls are TRBV7-2 and TRBJ2-3, with TRBD2 identical over 10 bases. The V and J ends lost 5 bases and 2 bases, in that order; junction bases with no gene match: 7. Per germline, CDR1 SGHTA and CDR2 FQGNSA. The CDR3 runs 16 residues.

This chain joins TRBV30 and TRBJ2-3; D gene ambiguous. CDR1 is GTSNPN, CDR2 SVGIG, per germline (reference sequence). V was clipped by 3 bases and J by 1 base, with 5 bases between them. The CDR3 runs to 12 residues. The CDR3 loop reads CAWRTGTDTQYF. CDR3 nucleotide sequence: TGTGCCTGGAGAACAGGCACAGATACGCAGTATTTT.

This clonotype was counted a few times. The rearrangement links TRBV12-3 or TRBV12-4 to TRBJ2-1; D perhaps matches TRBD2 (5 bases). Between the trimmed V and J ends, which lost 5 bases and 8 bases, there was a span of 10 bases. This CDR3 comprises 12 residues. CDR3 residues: CASSPRVDEQFF. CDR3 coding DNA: TGTGCCAGCAGTCCGAGGGTAGATGAGCAGTTCTTC.

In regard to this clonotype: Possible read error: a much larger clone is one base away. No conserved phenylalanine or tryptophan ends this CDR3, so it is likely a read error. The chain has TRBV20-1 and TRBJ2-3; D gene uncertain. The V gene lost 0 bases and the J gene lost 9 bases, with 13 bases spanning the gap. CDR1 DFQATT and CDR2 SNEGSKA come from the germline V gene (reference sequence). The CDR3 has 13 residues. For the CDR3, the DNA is TGCAGTGCTAGAGATCCGACTGAGGTGACGCAGTATCTT. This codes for CSARDPTEVTQYL.

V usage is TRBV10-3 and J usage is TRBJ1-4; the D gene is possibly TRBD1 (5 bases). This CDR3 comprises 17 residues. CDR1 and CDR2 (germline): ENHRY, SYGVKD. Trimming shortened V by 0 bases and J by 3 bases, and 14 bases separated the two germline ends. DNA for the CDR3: TGTGCCATCAGTGAGTCGATATCGGGGGTTTCTAATGAAAAACTGTTTTTT. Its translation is CAISESISGVSNEKLFF.

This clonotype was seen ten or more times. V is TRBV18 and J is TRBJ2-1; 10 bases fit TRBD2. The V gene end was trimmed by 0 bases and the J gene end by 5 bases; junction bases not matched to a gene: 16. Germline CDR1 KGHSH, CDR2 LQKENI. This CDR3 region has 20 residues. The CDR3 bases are TGTGCCAGCTCACCACCGTTATGGCTAGCGGGAGAAGGATGGGACAATGAGCAGTTCTTC. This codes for CASSPPLWLAGEGWDNEQFF.

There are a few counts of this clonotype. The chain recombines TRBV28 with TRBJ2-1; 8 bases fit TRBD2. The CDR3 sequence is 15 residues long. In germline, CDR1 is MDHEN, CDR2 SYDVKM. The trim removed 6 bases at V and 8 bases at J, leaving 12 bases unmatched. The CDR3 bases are TGTGCCAGCAGCCGACAACCGGGACTAGGGGATGAGCAGTTCTTC. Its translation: CASSRQPGLGDEQFF.

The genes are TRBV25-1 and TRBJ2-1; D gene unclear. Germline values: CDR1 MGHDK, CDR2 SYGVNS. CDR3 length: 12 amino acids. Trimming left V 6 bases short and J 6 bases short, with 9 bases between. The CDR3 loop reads CASRELGNEQFF. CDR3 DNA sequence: TGTGCCAGCAGGGAACTGGGCAATGAGCAGTTCTTC.

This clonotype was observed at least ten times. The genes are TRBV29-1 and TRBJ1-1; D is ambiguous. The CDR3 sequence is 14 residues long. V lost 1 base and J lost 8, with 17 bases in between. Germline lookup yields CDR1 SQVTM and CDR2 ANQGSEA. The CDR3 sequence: CSVEGLLTHGEAFF. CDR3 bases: TGCAGCGTTGAAGGCCTCCTTACCCATGGCGAAGCTTTCTTT.

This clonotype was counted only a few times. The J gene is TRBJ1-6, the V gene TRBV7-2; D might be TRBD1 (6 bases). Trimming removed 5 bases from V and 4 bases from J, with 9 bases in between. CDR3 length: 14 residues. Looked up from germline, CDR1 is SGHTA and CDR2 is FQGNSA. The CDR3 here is CASSLTGYNSPLHF. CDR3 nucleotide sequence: TGTGCCAGCAGCCTAACAGGGTATAATTCACCCCTCCACTTT. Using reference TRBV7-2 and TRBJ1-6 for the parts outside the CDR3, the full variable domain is GAGVSQSPSNKVTEKGKDVELRCDPISGHTALYWYRQSLGQGLEFLIYFQGNSAPDKSGLPSDRFSAERTGGSVSTLTIQRTQQEDSAVYLCASSLTGYNSPLHFGNGTRLTVT.

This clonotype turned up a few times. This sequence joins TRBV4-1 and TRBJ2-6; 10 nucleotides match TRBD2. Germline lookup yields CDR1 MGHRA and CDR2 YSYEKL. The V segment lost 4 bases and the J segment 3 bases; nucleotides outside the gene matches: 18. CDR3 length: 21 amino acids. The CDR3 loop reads CASSLYQASGRAAYGANVLTF. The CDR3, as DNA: TGCGCCAGCAGCCTCTACCAGGCTAGCGGGAGAGCAGCTTATGGGGCCAACGTCCTGACTTTC.

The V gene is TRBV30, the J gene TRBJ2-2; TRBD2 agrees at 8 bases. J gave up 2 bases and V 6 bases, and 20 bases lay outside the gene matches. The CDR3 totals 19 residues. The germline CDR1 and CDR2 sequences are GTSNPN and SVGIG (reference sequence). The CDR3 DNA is TGTGCCTGCGGTAAACGGGGGACTAGTAGCCAAGCAAACACCGGGGAGCTGTTTTTT. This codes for CACGKRGTSSQANTGELFF.

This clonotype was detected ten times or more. CDR3 protein: CASSEGSIGNEQFF. CDR3 DNA: TGTGCCAGCAGCGAGGGATCAATCGGCAATGAGCAGTTCTTC. V is TRBV7-9 and J is TRBJ2-1, with D perhaps TRBD2 (5 bases). The CDR3 runs 14 residues. Per the germline V gene, CDR1 is SEHNR and CDR2 is FQNEAQ (reference sequence). Between the trimmed V and J ends, which lost 5 bases and 6 bases, there was a span of 14 bases.

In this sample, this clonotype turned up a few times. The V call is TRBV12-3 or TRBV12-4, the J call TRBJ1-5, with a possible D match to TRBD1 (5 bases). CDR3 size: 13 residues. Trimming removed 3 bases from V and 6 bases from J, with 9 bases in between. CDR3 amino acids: CASSFGAFQPQHF. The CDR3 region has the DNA TGTGCCAGCAGTTTCGGGGCGTTTCAGCCCCAGCATTTT.

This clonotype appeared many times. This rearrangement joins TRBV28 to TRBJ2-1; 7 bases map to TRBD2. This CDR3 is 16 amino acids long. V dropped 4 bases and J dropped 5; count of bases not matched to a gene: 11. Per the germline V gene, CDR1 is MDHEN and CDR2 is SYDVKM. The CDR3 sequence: CASSYPGPGGNNEQFF. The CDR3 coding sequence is TGTGCCAGCAGTTACCCGGGGCCCGGGGGGAACAATGAGCAGTTCTTC.

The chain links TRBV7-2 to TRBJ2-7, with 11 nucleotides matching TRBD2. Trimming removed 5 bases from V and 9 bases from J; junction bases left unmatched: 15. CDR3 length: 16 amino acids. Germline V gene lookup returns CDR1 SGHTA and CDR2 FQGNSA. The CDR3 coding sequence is TGTGCCAGCAGCCGCGATCCCGGGACTAGCGGCAGGTGGCAGTACTTC. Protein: CASSRDPGTSGRWQYF.

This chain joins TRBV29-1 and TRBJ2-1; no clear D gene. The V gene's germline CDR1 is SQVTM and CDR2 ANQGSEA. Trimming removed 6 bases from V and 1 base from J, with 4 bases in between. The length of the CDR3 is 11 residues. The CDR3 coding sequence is TGCAGCGTGGGGTCCTACAATGAGCAGTTCTTC. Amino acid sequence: CSVGSYNEQFF.

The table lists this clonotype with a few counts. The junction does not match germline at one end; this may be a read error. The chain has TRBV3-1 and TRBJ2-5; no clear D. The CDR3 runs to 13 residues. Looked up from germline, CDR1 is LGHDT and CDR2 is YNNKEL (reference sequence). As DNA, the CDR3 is TGTACCAGCAGCCAAGGGATTGGAGAGACCCAGTACTTC. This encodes CTSSQGIGETQYF.

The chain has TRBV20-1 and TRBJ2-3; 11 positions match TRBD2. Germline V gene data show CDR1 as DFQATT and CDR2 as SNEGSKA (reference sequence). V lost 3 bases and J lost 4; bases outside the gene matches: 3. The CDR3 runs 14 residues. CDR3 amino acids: CSASSGRAPDTQYF. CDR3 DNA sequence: TGCAGTGCTAGTAGCGGGAGGGCCCCAGATACGCAGTATTTT.

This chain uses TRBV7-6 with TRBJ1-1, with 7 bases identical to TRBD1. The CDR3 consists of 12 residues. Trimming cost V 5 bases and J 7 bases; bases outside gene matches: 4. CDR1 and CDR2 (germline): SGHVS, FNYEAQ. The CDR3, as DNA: TGTGCCAGCAGCCCAGGGGGTTATGAAGCTTTCTTT. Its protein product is CASSPGGYEAFF.

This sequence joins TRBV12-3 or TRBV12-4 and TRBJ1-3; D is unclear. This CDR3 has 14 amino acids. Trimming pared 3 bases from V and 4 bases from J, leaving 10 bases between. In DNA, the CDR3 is TGTGCCAGCAGTTTTTCGGTCAGAGGAAACACCATATATTTT. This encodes CASSFSVRGNTIYF.

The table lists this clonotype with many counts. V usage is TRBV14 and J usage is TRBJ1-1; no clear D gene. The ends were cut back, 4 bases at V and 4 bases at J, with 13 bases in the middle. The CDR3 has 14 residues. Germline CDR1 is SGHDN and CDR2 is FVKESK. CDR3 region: CASSPYRVGTEAFF. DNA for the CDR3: TGTGCCAGCAGCCCTTATAGGGTAGGCACTGAAGCTTTCTTT. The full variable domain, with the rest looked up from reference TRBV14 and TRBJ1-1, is EAGVTQFPSHSVIEKGQTVTLRCDPISGHDNLYWYRRVMGKEIKFLLHFVKESKQDESGMPNNRFLAERTGGTYSTLKVQPAELEDSGVYFCASSPYRVGTEAFFGQGTRLTVV.

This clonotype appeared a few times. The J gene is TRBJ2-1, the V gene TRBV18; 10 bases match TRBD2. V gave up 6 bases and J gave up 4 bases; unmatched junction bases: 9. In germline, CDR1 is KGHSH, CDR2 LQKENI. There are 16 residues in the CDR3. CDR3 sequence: CASSFLSGREYNEQFF. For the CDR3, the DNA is TGTGCCAGCTCGTTCCTGAGCGGGAGGGAATACAATGAGCAGTTCTTC.

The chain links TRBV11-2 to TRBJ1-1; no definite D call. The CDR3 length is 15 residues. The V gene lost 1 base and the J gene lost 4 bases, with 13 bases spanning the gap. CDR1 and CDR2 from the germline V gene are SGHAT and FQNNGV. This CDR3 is CASSLGAVARTEAFF. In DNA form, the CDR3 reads TGTGCCAGCAGCTTAGGGGCGGTTGCGCGCACTGAAGCTTTCTTT. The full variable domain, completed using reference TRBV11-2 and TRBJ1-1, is EAGVAQSPRYKIIEKRQSVAFWCNPISGHATLYWYQQILGQGPKLLIQFQNNGVVDDSQLPKDRFSAERLKGVDSTLKIQPAKLEDSAVYLCASSLGAVARTEAFFGQGTRLTVV.

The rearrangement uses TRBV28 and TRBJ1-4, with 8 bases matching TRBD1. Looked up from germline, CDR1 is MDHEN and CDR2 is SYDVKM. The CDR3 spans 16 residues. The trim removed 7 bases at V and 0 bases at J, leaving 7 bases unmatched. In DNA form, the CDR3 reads TGTGCCAGCATCCGGACAGGGCCGACAACTAATGAAAAACTGTTTTTT. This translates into CASIRTGPTTNEKLFF.

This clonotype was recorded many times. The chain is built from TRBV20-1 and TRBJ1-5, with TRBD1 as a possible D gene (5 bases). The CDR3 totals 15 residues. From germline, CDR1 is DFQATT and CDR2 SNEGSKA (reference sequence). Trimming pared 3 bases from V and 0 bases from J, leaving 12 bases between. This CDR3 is CSARGWGNSNQPQHF. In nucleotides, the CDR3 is TGCAGTGCTAGGGGGTGGGGGAATAGCAATCAGCCCCAGCATTTT.

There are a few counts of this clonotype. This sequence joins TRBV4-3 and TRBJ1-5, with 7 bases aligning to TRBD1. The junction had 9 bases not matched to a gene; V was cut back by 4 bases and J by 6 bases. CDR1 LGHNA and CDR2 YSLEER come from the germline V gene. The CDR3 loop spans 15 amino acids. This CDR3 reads CASSLQTGEGQPQHF. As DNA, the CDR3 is TGCGCCAGCAGCCTACAAACAGGGGAGGGTCAGCCCCAGCATTTT.